Shown below are 19 T cell receptor beta chains from a single sample sequenced in a study of shared clonotypes between healthy human individuals. The table came from immunoSEQ multiplex PCR; TCRdb's copy has only in-frame clones and leaves some out. The repertoire consists of about 710,000 clones, with 55% to 80% occurring once and the leading ten covering approximately 1.8%. The sample was memory CD4+ T cells sorted from blood. The subset: CD45RA-negative fraction. These receptors were obtained from a woman aged 30 to 39 in good health.

The rearrangement uses TRBV28 and TRBJ2-1, with 7 bases matching TRBD2. The germline V gene has CDR1 MDHEN and CDR2 SYDVKM. This CDR3 is 15 amino acids long. V lost 8 bases and J lost 4; bases outside the gene matches: 11. The CDR3 reads CASRLGGEGYNEQFF. The CDR3 nucleotides are TGTGCCAGCCGCTTGGGGGGGGAAGGATACAATGAGCAGTTCTTC.

V is TRBV9 and J is TRBJ2-1; D remains ambiguous. V was cut by 4 bases and J by 6 bases, with 8 bases left in between. Germline values: CDR1 SGDLS, CDR2 YYNGEE. The CDR3 spans 12 residues. CDR3 sequence (DNA): TGTGCCAGCAGCCAAGCCGGCAATGAGCAGTTCTTC. It translates to CASSQAGNEQFF.

With respect to this clone: With a much larger clone just one base away, this may be a read error. CDR3 DNA: TGCGCCAGCAGCTTGGCTGCTACGCCCTACAATGAGCAGTTCTTC. Translation: CASSLAATPYNEQFF. The chain links TRBV5-1 to TRBJ2-1; D remains ambiguous. The CDR3 loop spans 15 amino acids. V dropped 0 bases and J dropped 2 bases, with 9 bases sitting between them. The V gene's germline CDR1 is SGHRS and CDR2 YFSETQ.

The V gene is TRBV15, the J gene TRBJ1-4; possibly TRBD1 for D (5 bases). Germline V CDR1 and CDR2: LNHNV, YYDKDF (reference sequence). V gave up 0 bases and J gave up 6 bases, with 11 bases separating them. The CDR3 runs 15 residues. As DNA, the CDR3 is TGTGCCACCAGCAGAGATAGGGGTAGTGATGAAAAACTGTTTTTT. Encoded protein: CATSRDRGSDEKLFF.

The J gene is TRBJ2-5, the V gene TRBV19, with D unresolved. V was shortened by 3 bases and J by 2 bases, with 13 bases between the two germline ends. The CDR3 has 15 amino acids. Germline assignment: CDR1 LNHDA and CDR2 SQIVND (reference sequence). CDR3 DNA sequence: TGTGCCAGTAGTATCGCAGATACCCCACAAGAGACCCAGTACTTC. It specifies CASSIADTPQETQYF. The full variable domain, with the rest looked up from reference TRBV19 and TRBJ2-5, is DGGITQSPKYLFRKEGQNVTLSCEQNLNHDAMYWYRQDPGQGLRLIYYSQIVNDFQKGDIAEGYSVSREKKESFPLTVTSAQKNPTAFYLCASSIADTPQETQYFGPGTRLLVL.

This clone was seen more than once but under ten times. This chain uses TRBV2 with TRBJ2-7; 7 bases line up with TRBD2. The ends lost 2 bases at V and 3 bases at J; junction bases unmatched: 4. The germline CDR1 and CDR2 sequences are SNHLY and FYNNEI. The CDR3 length is 14 residues. CDR3 in amino acids: CASSERGVNYEQYF. Written as DNA, the CDR3 is TGTGCCAGCAGTGAACGGGGGGTTAACTACGAGCAGTACTTC.

This clone was picked up one time. The chain employs TRBV5-1 and TRBJ2-1, with D possibly being TRBD1 (6 bases). The CDR3 spans 13 residues. The germline CDR1 and CDR2 sequences are SGHRS and YFSETQ. V lost 3 bases and J 5 bases, leaving 9 bases between the germline ends. The CDR3 nucleotides are TGCGCCAGCAGCTGGACAGCTAACAATGAGCAGTTCTTC. Translation gives CASSWTANNEQFF.

This chain uses TRBV21-1 with TRBJ1-1; the listed D gene, TRBD1, was not tested against the DNA. TRBV21-1 is shown as a pseudogene. The CDR3 runs 20 residues. The CDR3 here is CASSKVTKEPGDFRNTEAFF. DNA of the CDR3: TGTGCCAGCAGCAAAGTGACCAAAGAGCCAGGGGATTTTCGGAACACTGAAGCTTTCTTT.

This chain connects TRBV5-4 to TRBJ1-1; 7 nucleotides align to TRBD1. The germline gives CDR1 SGHNT, CDR2 YYREEE (reference sequence). The V and J ends lost 3 bases and 5 bases, in that order; junction bases with no gene match: 4. The CDR3 has 13 residues. CDR3 protein: CASSSTGSTEAFF. CDR3 DNA: TGTGCCAGCAGCTCGACAGGGTCTACTGAAGCTTTCTTT.

The chain joins TRBV5-1 to TRBJ2-1; either TRBD1 or TRBD2 may supply D (5 bases each). Germline V gives CDR1 SGHRS, CDR2 YFSETQ. V was cut by 4 bases and J by 4 bases, with 15 bases left in between. The CDR3 has 15 residues. The CDR3 loop reads CASSRDGSTYNEQFF. CDR3 DNA sequence: TGCGCCAGCAGCCGGGACGGATCCACTTACAATGAGCAGTTCTTC. Together with reference TRBV5-1 and TRBJ2-1, the CDR3 gives the full variable domain: KAGVTQTPRYLIKTRGQQVTLSCSPISGHRSVSWYQQTPGQGLQFLFEYFSETQRNKGNFPGRFSGRQFSNSRSEMNVSTLELGDSALYLCASSRDGSTYNEQFFGPGTRLTVL.

This clone was recorded a few times. The rearrangement uses TRBV28 and TRBJ2-2, with D perhaps being TRBD1 or TRBD2 (6 bases each). The CDR3 runs 13 residues. Germline CDR1 and CDR2: MDHEN and SYDVKM. The CDR3 region has the DNA TGTGTTTCAAGCGGAGGGGGCACCGGGGAGCTGTTTTTT. Translated, it gives CVSSGGGTGELFF.

The chain combines TRBV18 with TRBJ2-7, with TRBD1 matching over 7 bases. This CDR3 contains 17 residues. Germline V lookup: CDR1 KGHSH, CDR2 LQKENI. The junction had 10 bases not matched to a gene; V was cut back by 0 bases and J by 2 bases. The DNA for the CDR3 is TGTGCCAGCTCACCACCGGGATTCCGGACAGGTACCTACGAGCAGTACTTC. It yields the protein CASSPPGFRTGTYEQYF.

This clone appeared many times. This sequence joins TRBV5-1 and TRBJ2-7; tentative D call: TRBD1 (7 bases). This CDR3 spans 14 amino acids. The germline V gene has CDR1 SGHRS and CDR2 YFSETQ. Trimming pared 2 bases from V and 4 bases from J, leaving 13 bases between. CDR3 amino acids: CASSFGGQPYEQYF. Here the CDR3 DNA reads TGCGCCAGCAGCTTCGGGGGACAGCCATACGAGCAGTACTTC.

The chain is built from TRBV5-1 and TRBJ2-7; unclear D gene. The CDR3 is 11 amino acids. V lost 7 bases to trimming and J lost 3 bases, with 8 bases between them. CDR1 and CDR2 (germline): SGHRS, YFSETQ. The CDR3 loop is CASQRDYEQYF. The CDR3 DNA reads as TGCGCCAGCCAGCGTGACTACGAGCAGTACTTC.

The V and J genes are TRBV28 and TRBJ2-1; 9 nucleotides match TRBD2. This CDR3 contains 13 residues. Germline assignment: CDR1 MDHEN and CDR2 SYDVKM. With 2 bases clipped from V and 7 bases from J, the junction kept 0 bases outside the gene matches. CDR3 sequence reads: CASSLLAGNEQFF. The CDR3 bases are TGTGCCAGCAGTTTACTAGCGGGGAATGAGCAGTTCTTC.

V is TRBV18 and J is TRBJ1-2; no clear D gene. The length of the CDR3 is 15 residues. Germline CDR1 is KGHSH and CDR2 is LQKENI. The ends were cut back, 3 bases at V and 0 bases at J, with 11 bases in the middle. In nucleotides, the CDR3 is TGTGCCAGCTCACCTGGGGTTGGACCTAACTATGGCTACACCTTC. Translating gives CASSPGVGPNYGYTF.

This sequence joins TRBV7-2 and TRBJ1-1; TRBD1 matches at 8 bases. The CDR3 has 13 residues. The V and J ends lost 8 bases and 6 bases, in that order; junction bases with no gene match: 8. Germline-derived CDR1 and CDR2 are SGHTA and FQGNSA. CDR3 sequence reads: CASVDRGVPEAFF. Written as DNA, the CDR3 is TGTGCCAGCGTAGACAGGGGTGTCCCTGAAGCTTTCTTT.

This clone came up a few times. This same CDR3 is encoded by further DNA sequences in the sample. The chain uses TRBV11-2 and TRBJ2-1, with no clear D. This CDR3 has 14 amino acids. Trimming shortened V by 0 bases and J by 5 bases, and 8 bases separated the two germline ends. CDR1 is SGHAT and CDR2 is FQNNGV in the germline V gene. This chain's CDR3 is CASSLDRVNNEQFF. CDR3 DNA: TGTGCCAGCAGCTTAGATCGGGTGAACAATGAGCAGTTCTTC.

In the case of this clone: Other DNA sequences in the same sample also yield this CDR3. This sequence joins TRBV7-9 and TRBJ1-1; D unclear. Trimming removed 0 bases at V and 0 bases at J, with 8 bases between. The CDR3 runs 15 residues. Germline loops: CDR1 SEHNR, CDR2 FQNEAQ (reference sequence). The DNA for the CDR3 is TGTGCCAGCAGCTTAGCCCCGGGTGTGAACACTGAAGCTTTCTTT. Protein: CASSLAPGVNTEAFF.